This T cell receptor beta chain was sequenced during a study of shared clonotypes between healthy human individuals. All the donors were Caucasian adults who lived in Nashville, Tennessee. General study results and limits: Clonotype sharing among donors was thought likely to change with sequencing depth.

Original processing notes: Filtering differed, since immunoSEQ gave only junction sequences and no quality scores. Here immunoSEQ multiplex PCR was the method, and the copy in TCRdb shows in-frame clones only, minus some. The V and J calls and clone size were taken over from that table, and D and trimming were inferred from the DNA. The table records fewer than 600,000 clones, roughly three quarters of them present only once. To note about this clone: Its antigen is unknown.

CDR3 size: 14 residues. Germline assignment: CDR1 LNHDA and CDR2 SQIVND (reference sequence). V lost 5 bases and J 2 bases, leaving 12 bases between the germline ends. The V gene is TRBV19, the J gene TRBJ1-1; tentative D call: TRBD1 (6 bases). Material: PBMCs. This TCR was sampled from a woman in her thirties or forties in good health. Some clones in this sample may be carry-over from other donors' samples. The CDR3 spells CASSLRTVNTEAFF. The CDR3 nucleotides are TGTGCCAGTAGTCTTCGGACAGTAAACACTGAAGCTTTCTTT.